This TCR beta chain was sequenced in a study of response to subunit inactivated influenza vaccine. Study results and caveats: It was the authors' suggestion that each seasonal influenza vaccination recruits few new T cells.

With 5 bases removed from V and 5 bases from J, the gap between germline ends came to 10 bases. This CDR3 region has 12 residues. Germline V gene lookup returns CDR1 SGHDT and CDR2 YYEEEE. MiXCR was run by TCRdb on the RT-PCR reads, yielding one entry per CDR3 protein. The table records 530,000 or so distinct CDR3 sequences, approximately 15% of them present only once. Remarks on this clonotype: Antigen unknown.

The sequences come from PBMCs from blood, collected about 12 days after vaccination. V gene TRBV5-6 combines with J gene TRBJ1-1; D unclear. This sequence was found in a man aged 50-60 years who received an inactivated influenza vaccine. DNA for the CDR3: TGTGCCAGCAGTCGGGGTACGACTGAAGCTTTCTTT. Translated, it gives CASSRGTTEAFF.